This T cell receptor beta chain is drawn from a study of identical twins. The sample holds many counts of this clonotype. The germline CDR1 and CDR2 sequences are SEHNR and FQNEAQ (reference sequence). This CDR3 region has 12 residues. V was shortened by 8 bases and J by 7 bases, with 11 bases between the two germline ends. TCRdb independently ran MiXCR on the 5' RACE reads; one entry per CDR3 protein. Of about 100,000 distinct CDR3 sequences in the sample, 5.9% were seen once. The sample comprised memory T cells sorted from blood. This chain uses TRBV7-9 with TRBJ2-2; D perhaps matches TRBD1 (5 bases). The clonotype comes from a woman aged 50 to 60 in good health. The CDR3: CASDWGLGELFF. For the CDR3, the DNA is TGTGCCAGCGACTGGGGCCTCGGGGAGCTGTTTTTT. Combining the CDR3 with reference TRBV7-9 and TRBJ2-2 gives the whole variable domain DTGVSQNPRHKITKRGQNVTFRCDPISEHNRLYWYRQTLGQGPEFLTYFQNEAQLEKSRLLSDRFSAERPKGSFSTLEIQRTEQGDSAMYLCASDWGLGELFFGEGSRLTVL.